A selection of T cell receptor beta chains follows, all from one sample in a study of tumor-infiltrating lymphocytes in primary liver carcinoma. TCRdb re-derived calls from the multiplex PCR reads in MiXCR, one entry per CDR3 protein. In the table there are approximately 330,000 distinct CDR3 sequences, around 60% of which are singletons. The sample comprised peripheral blood. The receptors were sampled from a man in his forties with primary liver carcinoma and hepatitis B virus infection. CDR3s include the opening cysteine and the closing phenylalanine or tryptophan. A D gene is named only where the DNA matches it firmly. Clone size is shown for a subset of rows, as once, few, many or a class of expanded clone.

J gene	D gene	clone size	V gene	CDR3 DNA	CDR3 protein
TRBJ1-4	NA	many	TRBV4-1	TGCGCCAGCAGTCCGTTTGCCCAAACTAATGAAAAACTGTTTTTT	CASSPFAQTNEKLFF
TRBJ1-4	TRBD1	many	TRBV29-1	TGCAGCGTTGGAACAGGGGGCGCGGGAAAACTGTTTTTT	CSVGTGGAGKLFF
TRBJ2-1	NA	medium-sized	TRBV11-2	TGTGCCAGCAGCTTAGGTGCTTACAATGAGCAGTTCTTC	CASSLGAYNEQFF
TRBJ1-2	TRBD1	NA	TRBV29-1	TGCAGCGTTGAAAAAAGTCAGGGGGACAGGGACTATGGCTACACCTTC	CSVEKSQGDRDYGYTF
TRBJ1-1	NA	NA	TRBV11-2	TGTGCCAGCGGTTTAGAGACTGGGAACACTGAAGCTTTCTTT	CASGLETGNTEAFF
TRBJ2-2	NA	NA	TRBV12-2	TGTGCAAGTCGCTTACTTGGAGAGACCATTATTTCCCTAGCGGGAGATTGCGCCGGGGAGCTGTTTTTT	CASRLLGETIISLAGDCAGELFF
TRBJ1-4	NA	NA	TRBV30	TGTGCCTGGAGTGCCGAAGAGAGAACGGGAGGAGGTAGACTGTTTTTT	CAWSAEERTGGGRLFF
TRBJ1-2	NA	many	TRBV6-1	TGTGCCAGCAGTGTACTACAGGAGAGGGGCTACACCTTC	CASSVLQERGYTF
TRBJ2-5	TRBD2	NA	TRBV11-2	TGTGCCAGCAGCTACTCCCGTGGTAGCGGGAGAGAGACCCAGTACTTC	CASSYSRGSGRETQYF
TRBJ1-4	NA	NA	TRBV5-1	TGCGCCAGCAGCTCGTATGCTGGGGACGGTGAAGAACTGTTTTTT	CASSSYAGDGEELFF
TRBJ2-3	TRBD2	NA	TRBV11-3	TGTGCCAGCAGCCGACGATTAGCGGGAGCCCAGACAAATACGCAGTATTTT	CASSRRLAGAQTNTQYF
TRBJ2-3	TRBD2	NA	TRBV11-2	TGTGCCAGCAGCACGACTAGCGGGGCAGATACACGGTATTTT	CASSTTSGADTRYF
TRBJ2-7	NA	NA	TRBV11-2	TGTGGCAGCAGCATCCACAGGAGCGAGCAGTACTTC	CGSSIHRSEQYF
TRBJ2-1	NA	few	TRBV12-3/TRBV12-4	TGTGCCAGCAGTTTAGGGGCAGGGTACAATGAGCAGTTCTTC	CASSLGAGYNEQFF
TRBJ2-4	NA	many	TRBV7-9	TGTGCCAGCAGCCCTCAAGACATTCAGTACTTC	CASSPQDIQYF
TRBJ2-3	NA	NA	TRBV11-2	TGTGCCAGCGGCTTGGGCGGGAGTGGGACAGATATGCAGTATTTT	CASGLGGSGTDMQYF
TRBJ1-5	TRBD1	NA	TRBV11-1	TGTGCCAGCAGCCCCCCTGGGGTGGTAGCAGGGGGTCATCAGCCCCAGCATTTT	CASSPPGVVAGGHQPQHF
TRBJ2-5	TRBD1	NA	TRBV11-2	TGTGTCGGCAGCCCTCGACAGGGTAGTGAGACCCAGTCCTTC	CVGSPRQGSETQSF
TRBJ2-7	TRBD2	NA	TRBV11-2	TGTGCCAGTAGCCCAGGACTAGAGGGCGCCTTGGAGCAGTACTTC	CASSPGLEGALEQYF
TRBJ2-1	TRBD2	NA	TRBV19	TGTGCCAGTAAGGCTAGCGGGAGAGGCTACAATGAGCAGTTCTTC	CASKASGRGYNEQFF
TRBJ2-5	NA	NA	TRBV11-2	TGTACCAGGAGCTTAGCGGAAGCGTACCAAGAGACCCAGTACTTC	CTRSLAEAYQETQYF
TRBJ1-6	TRBD1	NA	TRBV4-1	TGCGCCAGCAGTCAACCTTCCGGGACAGATTATAATTTACCCCTCCACTTT	CASSQPSGTDYNLPLHF
TRBJ2-3	NA	NA	TRBV11-3	TGCGCCAGCAGCATTGAGGGGGGTACGCAGTATTTT	CASSIEGGTQYF
TRBJ2-1	NA	once	TRBV11-2	TGTGTCAGCAGAACCGGGAGTAGCAGCTACAGTGAGCAGTTCTTC	CVSRTGSSSYSEQFF
TRBJ1-3	NA	NA	TRBV28	TGTGCCAGCAGGTCGACGCGGGACTCTGGAAACACCATATATTTT	CASRSTRDSGNTIYF
TRBJ2-5	NA	once	TRBV29-1	TGCAGCGTTGAGAGAGTAGGTGGTGAGGCCCAGTACTTC	CSVERVGGEAQYF